Below are 21 T cell receptor beta chains sequenced from a single sample in a study of blood T cell repertoires in COVID-19. Generated by immunoSEQ multiplex PCR, the TCRdb table keeps only in-frame clones and is missing some. This table holds roughly 220,000 clones, around 81% found once. Sample: peripheral blood. The receptors shown here come from a woman aged 55-70 years with acute or convalescent COVID-19.

The chain links TRBV9 to TRBJ1-1; D is possibly TRBD1 (6 bases). CDR3 length equals 12 residues. The germline gives CDR1 SGDLS, CDR2 YYNGEE. V lost 4 bases to trimming and J lost 6 bases, with 10 bases between them. The CDR3 DNA is TGTGCCAGCAGCTCCCGGACAGCTGAAGCTTTCTTT. It encodes CASSSRTAEAFF.

The chain employs TRBV19 and TRBJ1-2, with 11 bases fitting TRBD1. The ends lost 5 bases at V and 5 bases at J; junction bases unmatched: 7. The CDR3 is 15 residues long. CDR1 and CDR2 (germline): LNHDA, SQIVND (reference sequence). The DNA for the CDR3 is TGTGCCAGTAGTTCACCGGGACAGGGGGTGTATGGCTACACCTTC. Translation: CASSSPGQGVYGYTF.

This clone has just one count. V usage is TRBV3-1 (or the pseudogene TRBV3-2) and J usage is TRBJ1-2; 9 bases align to TRBD1. The CDR3 has 16 residues. CDR1 and CDR2 from the germline V gene are LGHDT and YNNKEL (reference sequence). V trimming: 0 bases; J trimming: 4 bases; junction bases outside the gene matches: 6. CDR3 DNA sequence: TGTGCCAGCAGCCAAGACGGGACAGGGCATGCCTATGGCTACACCTTC. It yields the protein CASSQDGTGHAYGYTF.

V is TRBV3-1 (or the pseudogene TRBV3-2) and J is TRBJ1-2, with D possibly TRBD1 on 6 matching bases. V gave up 0 bases and J gave up 4 bases, with 12 bases separating them. CDR1 and CDR2 from the germline V gene are LGHDT and YNNKEL (reference sequence). CDR3 length: 15 amino acids. The CDR3: CASSQDRGAGYGYTF. CDR3 coding DNA: TGTGCCAGCAGCCAAGACCGGGGGGCGGGCTATGGCTACACCTTC.

V and J are TRBV19 and TRBJ1-5; weak D call: TRBD1 (5 bases). The germline gives CDR1 LNHDA, CDR2 SQIVND (reference sequence). The CDR3 consists of 15 residues. The ends were cut back, 5 bases at V and 0 bases at J, with 11 bases in the middle. The CDR3 protein is CASSLDTTSNQPQHF. The CDR3 DNA reads as TGTGCCAGTAGTCTGGACACGACTAGCAATCAGCCCCAGCATTTT.

V usage is TRBV7-8 and J usage is TRBJ2-3; possible D gene TRBD2, 6 bases. The CDR3 covers 16 residues. Looked up from germline, CDR1 is SGHVS and CDR2 is FQNEAQ. Trimming took 5 bases from V and 0 from J, leaving 15 bases between them. CDR3 amino acids: CASSQVASGSTDTQYF. DNA for the CDR3: TGTGCCAGCAGCCAAGTTGCCAGCGGGAGCACAGATACGCAGTATTTT. Drawing the rest from reference TRBV7-8 and TRBJ2-3, the complete variable domain is GAGVSQSPRYKVAKRGQDVALRCDPISGHVSLFWYQQALGQGPEFLTYFQNEAQLDKSGLPSDRFFAERPEGSVSTLKIQRTQQEDSAVYLCASSQVASGSTDTQYFGPGTRLTVL.

The V and J genes are TRBV7-9 and TRBJ1-2; tentatively, D is TRBD1 (5 bases). Per germline, CDR1 SEHNR and CDR2 FQNEAQ (reference sequence). With 3 bases removed from V and 4 bases from J, the gap between germline ends came to 12 bases. The length of the CDR3 is 14 residues. The CDR3: CASSFTGPTYGYTF. The CDR3 region has the DNA TGTGCCAGCAGCTTTACAGGTCCGACCTATGGCTACACCTTC.

The chain employs TRBV3-1 (or the pseudogene TRBV3-2) and TRBJ1-1; D remains ambiguous. Trimming pared 4 bases from V and 1 base from J, leaving 7 bases between. CDR3 length: 13 amino acids. Germline V lookup: CDR1 LGHDT, CDR2 YNNKEL (reference sequence). The CDR3 here is CASSRTRNTEAFF. The CDR3 DNA reads TGTGCCAGCAGCCGCACAAGGAACACTGAAGCTTTCTTT.

V is TRBV14 and J is TRBJ2-2; 10 bases align to TRBD2. V lost 2 bases to trimming and J lost 0 bases; unmatched junction nucleotides: 3. Germline CDR1 reads SGHDN; CDR2 reads FVKESK. CDR3 length: 17 amino acids. The CDR3 region is CASSQPSGGANTGELFF. The CDR3 DNA follows: TGTGCCAGCAGCCAACCTAGCGGGGGAGCGAACACCGGGGAGCTGTTTTTT.

V usage is TRBV12-3 or TRBV12-4 and J usage is TRBJ2-1, with D maybe TRBD1 (6 bases). The CDR3 covers 13 residues. The V and J ends lost 6 bases and 4 bases respectively, with 10 bases between them. The CDR3 loop is CASRPQGYNEQFF. CDR3 nucleotide sequence: TGTGCCAGCAGGCCACAGGGATACAATGAGCAGTTCTTC.

The chain carries TRBV5-1 and TRBJ1-2; a possible D gene is TRBD1 (6 bases). The V gene lost 3 bases and the J gene lost 7 bases, with 22 bases spanning the gap. From germline, CDR1 is SGHRS and CDR2 YFSETQ. CDR3 size: 16 residues. CDR3 DNA sequence: TGCGCCAGCAGCTCGGGAGGTTCGGGGGCCACTATTGGCTACACCTTC. The encoded protein is CASSSGGSGATIGYTF.

The CDR3 region has the DNA TGTGCCACCCGGGACAGGGGGCTACCTAACTCTGGAAACACCATATATTTT. It codes for CATRDRGLPNSGNTIYF. The chain couples TRBV6-4 to TRBJ1-3; 12 bases fit TRBD1. Germline CDR1 and CDR2: MRHNA and SNTAGT. The CDR3 sequence is 17 residues long. With 10 bases clipped from V and 0 bases from J, the junction kept 10 bases outside the gene matches.

V is TRBV28 and J is TRBJ2-7; D gene unclear. Germline CDR1 and CDR2: MDHEN and SYDVKM. V was cut by 6 bases and J by 6 bases, with 12 bases left in between. The CDR3 covers 12 residues. In nucleotides, the CDR3 is TGTGCCAGCAGCTTTCTAGGCCTCGAGCAGTACTTC. Its translation: CASSFLGLEQYF.

V usage is TRBV2 and J usage is TRBJ1-3; D is ambiguous. CDR3 length: 16 amino acids. Trimming stripped 1 base from V and 4 bases from J, with 14 bases between. Germline V gives CDR1 SNHLY, CDR2 FYNNEI. The CDR3 protein is CASSEVRNPGGNTIYF. The CDR3 DNA reads as TGTGCCAGCAGTGAAGTCAGAAACCCGGGAGGAAACACCATATATTTT. Full variable domain (missing parts from reference TRBV2 and TRBJ1-3): EPEVTQTPSHQVTQMGQEVILRCVPISNHLYFYWYRQILGQKVEFLVSFYNNEISEKSEIFDDQFSVERPDGSNFTLKIRSTKLEDSAMYFCASSEVRNPGGNTIYFGEGSWLTVV.

The V and J genes are TRBV5-6 and TRBJ2-2; no clear D gene. With 0 bases removed from V and 4 bases from J, the gap between germline ends came to 7 bases. The CDR3 is 14 amino acids. Germline V gene data show CDR1 as SGHDT and CDR2 as YYEEEE. CDR3 sequence: CASSLGPGTGELFF. DNA for the CDR3: TGTGCCAGCAGCTTGGGTCCGGGCACCGGGGAGCTGTTTTTT.

The chain combines TRBV29-1 with TRBJ1-1; 7 nucleotides align to TRBD1. In germline, CDR1 is SQVTM, CDR2 ANQGSEA. V lost 3 bases and J lost 5; bases outside the gene matches: 12. This CDR3 contains 15 residues. In DNA form, the CDR3 reads TGCAGCGTTGAGAGGACAGGTCAAAGTGGGACTGAAGCTTTCTTT. Translated: CSVERTGQSGTEAFF.

The V and J genes are TRBV3-1 (or the pseudogene TRBV3-2) and TRBJ2-7; TRBD1 agrees at 7 bases. J lost 5 bases, V lost 4 bases, and 11 bases had no gene match. Germline lookup yields CDR1 LGHDT and CDR2 YNNKEL (reference sequence). This CDR3 is built from 15 residues. The CDR3: CASSLRQGKVDEQYF. The CDR3 bases are TGTGCCAGCAGCCTTCGACAGGGCAAGGTGGACGAGCAGTACTTC.

The gene calls are TRBV5-1 and TRBJ2-2, with 7 bases fitting TRBD1. After removal of 4 bases from V and 7 bases from J, the junction contained 10 bases not matched to a gene. The CDR3 is 15 residues long. Per germline, CDR1 SGHRS and CDR2 YFSETQ. The CDR3 reads CASSPSGQYGGELFF. The CDR3 nucleotides are TGCGCCAGCAGCCCCTCGGGACAGTACGGCGGGGAGCTGTTTTTT.

The J gene is TRBJ2-6, the V gene TRBV5-1; D perhaps matches TRBD2 (5 bases). Trimming removed 0 bases from V and 1 base from J, with 23 bases in between. The germline V gene encodes CDR1 SGHRS and CDR2 YFSETQ. The CDR3 is 21 residues long. CDR3 bases: TGCGCCAGCAGCTTGGCGAAGGGAGCCTCAGGTGACTTATCTGGGGCCAACGTCCTGACTTTC. Translated, it gives CASSLAKGASGDLSGANVLTF.

The chain joins TRBV19 to TRBJ1-1; 7 bases are a match to TRBD1. V was pared by 10 bases and J by 10 bases, with 12 bases of the junction left unmatched. The V gene's germline CDR1 is LNHDA and CDR2 SQIVND (reference sequence). CDR3 length: 12 residues. CDR3 amino acids: CATFYRGSGAFF. The CDR3 coding sequence is TGTGCCACGTTTTACAGGGGATCGGGAGCTTTCTTT.

The J gene is TRBJ1-6, the V gene TRBV19, with TRBD1 matching 10 bases. The junction had 12 bases not matched to a gene; V was cut back by 4 bases and J by 9 bases. From germline, CDR1 is LNHDA and CDR2 SQIVND (reference sequence). The CDR3 extends over 17 amino acids. The CDR3: CASSTGQGVLSGSPLHF. As DNA, the CDR3 is TGTGCCAGTAGTACTGGACAGGGGGTTTTGTCGGGTTCACCCCTCCACTTT.